This TCR beta chain is drawn from a study of blood T cell repertoires in COVID-19. For the study at large: The study drew acute and convalescent COVID-19 samples from the United States, Italy and Spain.

This CDR3 has 16 amino acids. Germline V gives CDR1 SNHLY, CDR2 FYNNEI. V was pared by 0 bases and J by 7 bases, with 11 bases of the junction left unmatched. Method: immunoSEQ multiplex PCR; TCRdb's copy keeps in-frame clones and lacks some. The table records roughly 300,000 clones, about 76% of them present only once. Sequenced: peripheral blood. The TCR originated in an older woman with active or convalescent COVID-19. V is TRBV2 and J is TRBJ2-5; 7 positions match TRBD2. CDR3 sequence reads: CASSEARGAGPGTQYF. DNA for the CDR3: TGTGCCAGCAGTGAAGCGCGGGGAGCGGGGCCCGGGACCCAGTACTTC.